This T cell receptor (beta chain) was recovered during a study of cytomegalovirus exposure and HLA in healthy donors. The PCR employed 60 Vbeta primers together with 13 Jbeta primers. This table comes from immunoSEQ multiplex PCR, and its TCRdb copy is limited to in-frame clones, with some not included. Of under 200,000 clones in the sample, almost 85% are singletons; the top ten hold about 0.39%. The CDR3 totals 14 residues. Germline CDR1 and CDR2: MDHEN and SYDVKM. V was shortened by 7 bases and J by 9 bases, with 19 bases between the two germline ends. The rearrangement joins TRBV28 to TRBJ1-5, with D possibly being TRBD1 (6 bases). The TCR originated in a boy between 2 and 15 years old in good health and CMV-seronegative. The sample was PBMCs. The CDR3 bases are TGTGCCAGCACGGGGCCAGGGGTCGAAAGGCCCCAGCATTTT. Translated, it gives CASTGPGVERPQHF. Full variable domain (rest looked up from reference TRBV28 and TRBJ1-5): DVKVTQSSRYLVKRTGEKVFLECVQDMDHENMFWYRQDPGLGLRLIYFSYDVKMKEKGDIPEGYSVSREKKERFSLILESASTNQTSMYLCASTGPGVERPQHFGDGTRLSIL.